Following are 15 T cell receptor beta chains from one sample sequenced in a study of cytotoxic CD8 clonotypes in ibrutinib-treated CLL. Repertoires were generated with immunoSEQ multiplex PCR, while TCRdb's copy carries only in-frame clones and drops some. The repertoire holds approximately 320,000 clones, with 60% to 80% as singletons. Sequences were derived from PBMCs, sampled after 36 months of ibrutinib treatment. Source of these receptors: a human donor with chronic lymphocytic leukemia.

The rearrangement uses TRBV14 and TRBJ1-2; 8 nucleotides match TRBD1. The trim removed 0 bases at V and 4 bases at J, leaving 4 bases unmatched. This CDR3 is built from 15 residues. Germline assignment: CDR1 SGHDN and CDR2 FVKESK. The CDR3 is CASSQDRGHGYGYTF. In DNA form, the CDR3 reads TGTGCCAGCAGCCAAGACAGGGGGCACGGCTATGGCTACACCTTC.

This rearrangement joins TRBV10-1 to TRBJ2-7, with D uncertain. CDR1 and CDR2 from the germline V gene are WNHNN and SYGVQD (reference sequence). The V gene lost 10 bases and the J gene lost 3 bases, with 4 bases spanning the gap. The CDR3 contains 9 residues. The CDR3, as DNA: TGCGCCAATTGCTACGAGCAGTACTTC. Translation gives CANCYEQYF.

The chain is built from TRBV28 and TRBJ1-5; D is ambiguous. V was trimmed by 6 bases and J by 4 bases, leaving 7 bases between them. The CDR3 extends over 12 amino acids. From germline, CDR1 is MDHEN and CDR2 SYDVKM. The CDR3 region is CASRVANQPQHF. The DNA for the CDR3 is TGTGCCAGCAGGGTGGCGAATCAGCCCCAGCATTTT.

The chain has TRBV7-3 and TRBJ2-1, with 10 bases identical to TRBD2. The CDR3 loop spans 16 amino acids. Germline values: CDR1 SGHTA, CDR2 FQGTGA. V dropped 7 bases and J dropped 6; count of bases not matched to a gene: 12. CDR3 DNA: TGTGCCAGCAAAAGCCGCCCGGGACTAGCGACCAATGAGCAGTTCTTC. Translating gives CASKSRPGLATNEQFF.

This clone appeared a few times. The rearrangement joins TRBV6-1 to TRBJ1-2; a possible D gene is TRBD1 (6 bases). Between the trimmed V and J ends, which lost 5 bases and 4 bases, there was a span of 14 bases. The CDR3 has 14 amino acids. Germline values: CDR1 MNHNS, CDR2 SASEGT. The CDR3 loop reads CASSTLRGPYGYTF. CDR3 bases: TGTGCCAGCAGTACCCTCAGGGGACCCTATGGCTACACCTTC.

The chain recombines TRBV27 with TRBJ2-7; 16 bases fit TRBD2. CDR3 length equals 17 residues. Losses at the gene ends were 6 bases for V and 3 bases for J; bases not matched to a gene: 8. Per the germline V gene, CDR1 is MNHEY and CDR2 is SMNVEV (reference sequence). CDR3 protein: CASRPGTSGRGSYEQYF. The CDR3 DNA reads TGTGCCAGCAGACCCGGGACTAGCGGGAGGGGTAGCTACGAGCAGTACTTC.

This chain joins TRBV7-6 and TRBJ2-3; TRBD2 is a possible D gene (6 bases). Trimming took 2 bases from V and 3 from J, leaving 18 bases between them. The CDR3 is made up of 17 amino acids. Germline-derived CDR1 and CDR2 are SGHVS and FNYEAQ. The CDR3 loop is CASSLTSSEWVTDTQYF. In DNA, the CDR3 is TGTGCCAGCAGCTTAACCTCTAGCGAATGGGTGACAGATACGCAGTATTTT.

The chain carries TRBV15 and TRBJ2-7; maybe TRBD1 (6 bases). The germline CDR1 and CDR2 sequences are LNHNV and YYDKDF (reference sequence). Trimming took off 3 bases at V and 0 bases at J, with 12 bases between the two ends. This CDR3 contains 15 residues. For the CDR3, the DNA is TGTGCCACCAGCAGCCCCGACAGGAACTCCTACGAGCAGTACTTC. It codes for CATSSPDRNSYEQYF. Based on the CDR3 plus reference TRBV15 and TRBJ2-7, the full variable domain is DAMVIQNPRYQVTQFGKPVTLSCSQTLNHNVMYWYQQKSSQAPKLLFHYYDKDFNNEADTPDNFQSRRPNTSFCFLDIRSPGLGDTAMYLCATSSPDRNSYEQYFGPGTRLTVT.

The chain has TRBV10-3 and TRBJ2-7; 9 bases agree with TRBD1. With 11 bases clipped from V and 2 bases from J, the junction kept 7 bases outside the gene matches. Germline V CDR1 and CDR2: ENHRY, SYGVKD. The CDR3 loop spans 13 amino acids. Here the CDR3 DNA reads TGTGCCTCTGGGACAGGGAATCCCTACGAGCAGTACTTC. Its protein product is CASGTGNPYEQYF.

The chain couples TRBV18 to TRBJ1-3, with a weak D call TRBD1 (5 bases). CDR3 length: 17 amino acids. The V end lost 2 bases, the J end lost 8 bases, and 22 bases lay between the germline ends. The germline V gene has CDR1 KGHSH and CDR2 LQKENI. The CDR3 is CASSPVLGALGRHTIYF. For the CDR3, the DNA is TGTGCCAGCTCACCAGTCCTCGGGGCCCTGGGGAGGCACACCATATATTTT.

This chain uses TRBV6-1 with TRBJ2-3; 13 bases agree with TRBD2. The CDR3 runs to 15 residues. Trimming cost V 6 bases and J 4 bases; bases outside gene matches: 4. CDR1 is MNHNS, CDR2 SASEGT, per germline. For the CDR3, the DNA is TGTGCCAGCAGACTAGCGGGGGGGTACGCAGATACGCAGTATTTT. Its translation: CASRLAGGYADTQYF.

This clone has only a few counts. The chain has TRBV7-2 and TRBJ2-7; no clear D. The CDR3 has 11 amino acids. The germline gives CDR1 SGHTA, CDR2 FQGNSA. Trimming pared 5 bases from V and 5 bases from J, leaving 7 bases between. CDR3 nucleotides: TGTGCCAGCAGCCTCGACCACGAGCAGTACTTC. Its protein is CASSLDHEQYF.

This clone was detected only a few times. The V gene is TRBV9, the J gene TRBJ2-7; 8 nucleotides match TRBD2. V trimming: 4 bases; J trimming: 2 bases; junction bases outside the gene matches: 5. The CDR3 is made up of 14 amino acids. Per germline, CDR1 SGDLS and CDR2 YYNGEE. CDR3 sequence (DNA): TGTGCCAGCAGCACGCAAGCGGGGGCCTACGAGCAGTACTTC. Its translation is CASSTQAGAYEQYF.

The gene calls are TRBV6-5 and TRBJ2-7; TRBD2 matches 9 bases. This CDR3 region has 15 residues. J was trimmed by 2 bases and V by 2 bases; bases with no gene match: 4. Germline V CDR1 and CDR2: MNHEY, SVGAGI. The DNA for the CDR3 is TGTGCCAGCAGTTACAGTAGCGGGGGAACCTACGAGCAGTACTTC. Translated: CASSYSSGGTYEQYF.

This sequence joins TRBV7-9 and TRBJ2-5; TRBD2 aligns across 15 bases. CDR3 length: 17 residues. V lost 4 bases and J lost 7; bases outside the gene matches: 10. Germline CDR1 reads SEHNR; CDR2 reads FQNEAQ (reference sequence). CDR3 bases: TGTGCCAGCAGCTCCTGGACTAGCGGGAGGGACGGTGGGACCCAGTACTTC. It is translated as CASSSWTSGRDGGTQYF. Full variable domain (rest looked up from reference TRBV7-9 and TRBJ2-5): DTGVSQNPRHKITKRGQNVTFRCDPISEHNRLYWYRQTLGQGPEFLTYFQNEAQLEKSRLLSDRFSAERPKGSFSTLEIQRTEQGDSAMYLCASSSWTSGRDGGTQYFGPGTRLLVL.